This TCR beta chain appears in the sequencing data of a study of blood T cell repertoires in COVID-19. This clone was seen once. The V gene lost 4 bases and the J gene lost 9 bases, with 10 bases spanning the gap. The CDR3 has 12 residues. Germline values: CDR1 GTSNPN, CDR2 SVGIG (reference sequence). The method was immunoSEQ multiplex PCR; TCRdb's version includes in-frame clones alone and lacks a portion of them. The table records more than 40,000 clones, about 81% of them present only once. The V call is TRBV30, the J call TRBJ1-6; TRBD1 might be the D (6 bases). This TCR was recovered from a human donor with acute or convalescent COVID-19. The donor label of this sample is uncertain. The sequencing input was peripheral blood. For the CDR3, the DNA is TGTGCCTGGAACAGGGTGGGTTCACCCCTCCACTTT. Its protein product is CAWNRVGSPLHF.